This T cell receptor (beta chain) was obtained from a study of shared clonotypes between healthy human individuals. Findings of the study overall: Sample collection involved blood only; tissue repertoires are likely different.

Deep-level assay runs were performed. Data came from immunoSEQ multiplex PCR; TCRdb stores just in-frame clones and leaves some out. The repertoire holds 700,000 to 950,000 clones, just over 95% seen once, with about 0.25% in the top ten. Naive CD8 isolation took CD45RO-negative cells positively selected for CCR7 and excluded terminally differentiated effector memory CD45RA+ cells. None of the donors, who were healthy HIV-negative adults, had recently had acute infections or vaccinations. The CDR3 sequence is 13 residues long. Looked up from germline, CDR1 is SGHRS and CDR2 is YFSETQ. V shed 0 bases and J shed 3 bases, with 7 bases lying between them. Concerning this clone: Its antigen is not identified. Other nucleotide sequences in the sample specify the same CDR3.

Sequenced material: naive CD8+ T cells sorted from blood. This TCR was sampled from a man aged 30-40 years in good health. V usage is TRBV5-1 and J usage is TRBJ2-7; tentatively, D is TRBD2 (6 bases). CDR3 residues: CASSLAGVYEQYF. The CDR3 region has the DNA TGCGCCAGCAGCTTGGCGGGAGTCTACGAGCAGTACTTC. Looking up the rest from reference TRBV5-1 and TRBJ2-7 gives the full variable domain: KAGVTQTPRYLIKTRGQQVTLSCSPISGHRSVSWYQQTPGQGLQFLFEYFSETQRNKGNFPGRFSGRQFSNSRSEMNVSTLELGDSALYLCASSLAGVYEQYFGPGTRLTVT.